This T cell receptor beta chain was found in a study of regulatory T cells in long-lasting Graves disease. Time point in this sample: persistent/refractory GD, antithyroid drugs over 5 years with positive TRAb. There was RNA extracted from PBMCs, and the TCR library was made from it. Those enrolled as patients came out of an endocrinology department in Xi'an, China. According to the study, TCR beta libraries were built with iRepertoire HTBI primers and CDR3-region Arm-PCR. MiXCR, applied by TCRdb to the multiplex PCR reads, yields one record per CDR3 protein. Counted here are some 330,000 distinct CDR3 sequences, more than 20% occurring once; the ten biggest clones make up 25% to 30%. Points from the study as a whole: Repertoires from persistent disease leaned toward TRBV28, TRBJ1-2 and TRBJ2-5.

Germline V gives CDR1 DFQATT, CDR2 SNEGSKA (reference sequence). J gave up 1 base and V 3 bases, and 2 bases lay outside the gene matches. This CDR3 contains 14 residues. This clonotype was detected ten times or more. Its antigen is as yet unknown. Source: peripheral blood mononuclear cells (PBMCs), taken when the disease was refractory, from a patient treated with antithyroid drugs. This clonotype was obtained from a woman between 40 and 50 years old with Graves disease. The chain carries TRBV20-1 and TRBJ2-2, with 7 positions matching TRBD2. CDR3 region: CSARRELNTGELFF. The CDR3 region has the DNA TGCAGTGCTAGGCGGGAGTTGAACACCGGGGAGCTGTTTTTT.